This note documents a single T cell receptor (beta chain) sequence. The sample comes from a study of control samples from healthy donors and cancer patients. TCRdb's table, derived via immunoSEQ multiplex PCR, lists solely in-frame clones and lacks some. The data show 150,000 or so clones, 75% to 95% seen once. The CDR3 totals 14 residues. The junction had 4 bases not matched to a gene; V was cut back by 6 bases and J by 9 bases. Germline V gives CDR1 MNHEY, CDR2 SVGAGI. The chain is built from TRBV6-5 and TRBJ1-6; TRBD1 aligns across 11 bases. The TCR originated in a man in his forties in good health. Sequencing was carried out using blood. The DNA of the CDR3 is TGTGCCAGCAGAAAGGACAGGGGGCGTTCACCCCTCCACTTT. Its translation is CASRKDRGRSPLHF.